This is a list of T cell receptor beta chains from one sample in a study of T cells in Graves' hyperthyroidism and ophthalmopathy. TCRdb re-analysed the multiplex PCR reads in MiXCR, keeping a single row per CDR3 protein. The repertoire includes a few hundred thousand distinct CDR3 sequences, 15% to 18% of them detected once, and around 7.8% sits in the top ten. Sequenced: blood. The receptor set was obtained from a woman aged 25 to 45 with Graves' hyperthyroidism. Both conserved end residues are part of each CDR3.

V: TRBV6-9; J: TRBJ2-2; CDR3: CASSSMAGVHGELFF
V: TRBV3-1; J: TRBJ2-1; CDR3: CASSQGSRTSVNNEQFF
V: TRBV7-2; J: TRBJ2-3; CDR3: CASSFRGLSDTDTQYF
V: TRBV7-6; J: TRBJ2-2; CDR3: CASSWSRDSPGTVGELFF
V: TRBV3-1; J: TRBJ2-5; CDR3: CASSQQSETQYF
V: TRBV5-1; J: TRBJ2-7; CDR3: CASSLWERHGEQYF
V: TRBV12-3/TRBV12-4; J: TRBJ2-3; CDR3: CASSPPDPGTRGGTDTQYF
V: TRBV5-6; J: TRBJ2-1; CDR3: CASSFTSATLYSYNEQFF
V: TRBV12-3/TRBV12-4; J: TRBJ2-4; CDR3: CASTDTLYIQYF
V: TRBV29-1; J: TRBJ2-7; CDR3: CSVKRENSYEQYF
V: TRBV7-2; J: TRBJ1-6; CDR3: CASSSPPGQGRTNSPLHF
V: TRBV4-1; J: TRBJ2-7; CDR3: CASSYGTSYSYEQYF
V: TRBV6-5; J: TRBJ1-1; CDR3: CASSYSLTGYTEAFF
V: TRBV10-3; J: TRBJ1-1; CDR3: CAISESQQGGTEAFF
V: TRBV2; J: TRBJ1-1; CDR3: CASSAPGKGTEAFF
V: TRBV6-1; J: TRBJ2-7; CDR3: CASSEEYREEYF
V: TRBV7-9; J: TRBJ2-2; CDR3: CASSFSSGRWTGELFF
V: TRBV28; J: TRBJ2-4; CDR3: CASRNTGLAAELAKNIQYF
V: TRBV6-1; J: TRBJ1-6; CDR3: CASRGQSGGSPLHF
V: TRBV5-4; J: TRBJ2-7; CDR3: CASSLGLSSSYEQYF
V: TRBV2; J: TRBJ1-3; CDR3: CASSEMSYSGNTIYF
V: TRBV4-1; J: TRBJ2-7; CDR3: CASSHHPFYEQYF
V: TRBV28; J: TRBJ2-5; CDR3: CASSSGEETQYF
V: TRBV5-5; J: TRBJ2-1; CDR3: CASSPLRFAGEQFF
V: TRBV6-2/TRBV6-3; J: TRBJ2-3; CDR3: CASSYAAGNTDTQYF
V: TRBV7-6; J: TRBJ2-5; CDR3: CASSLAGLLETQYF
V: TRBV28; J: TRBJ1-6; CDR3: CATGDRAASPLHF
V: TRBV5-6; J: TRBJ2-1; CDR3: CASSFLAGGPDEQFF
V: TRBV7-2; J: TRBJ2-3; CDR3: CASSLAGPGDTQYF
V: TRBV5-1; J: TRBJ2-3; CDR3: CASSRERGEDRDTQYF
V: TRBV20-1; J: TRBJ2-3; CDR3: CSARVEGATDTQYF
V: TRBV7-9; J: TRBJ2-7; CDR3: CASSLNGVGYEQYF
V: TRBV11-2; J: TRBJ2-7; CDR3: CASSLLPEQYF
V: TRBV12-3/TRBV12-4; J: TRBJ1-1; CDR3: CASSGDSYTEAFF
V: TRBV28; J: TRBJ1-2; CDR3: CAGRRGRQGGYTF
V: TRBV12-3/TRBV12-4; J: TRBJ2-1; CDR3: CASSLRGAGRNEQFF
V: TRBV20-1; J: TRBJ1-5; CDR3: CSAAKDWGEGNQPQHF
V: TRBV30; J: TRBJ2-1; CDR3: CAWMRIPNEQFF
V: TRBV10-3; J: TRBJ2-7; CDR3: CAISAVSYEQYF
V: TRBV7-8; J: TRBJ1-1; CDR3: CASSPRWGTNTEAFF
V: TRBV4-1; J: TRBJ1-5; CDR3: CASSQGAVSNQPQHF
V: TRBV11-2; J: TRBJ2-7; CDR3: CASSLKGLAGFYEQYF
V: TRBV29-1; J: TRBJ2-2; CDR3: CSVGNSGQGGLTGELFF
V: TRBV5-1; J: TRBJ2-7; CDR3: CASIVAGQAYYEQYF
V: TRBV18; J: TRBJ2-5; CDR3: CASSPAIIGKETQYF
V: TRBV2; J: TRBJ1-2; CDR3: CASKYEWNYGYTF
V: TRBV11-3; J: TRBJ2-1; CDR3: CASSHPRGSENEQFF
V: TRBV7-9; J: TRBJ2-3; CDR3: CASSLRGSYTQYF
V: TRBV20-1; J: TRBJ2-7; CDR3: CSARGGTLSEQYF
V: TRBV20-1; J: TRBJ2-5; CDR3: CSARTRREETQYF
V: TRBV14; J: TRBJ2-2; CDR3: CASSQLVQGGELFF
V: TRBV20-1; J: TRBJ2-2; CDR3: CSARGGGSSTGELFF
V: TRBV2; J: TRBJ2-7; CDR3: CASRYRGSSYEQYF
V: TRBV4-2; J: TRBJ2-2; CDR3: CASSQVLRTNTGELLF
V: TRBV20-1; J: TRBJ2-1; CDR3: CSATWTSGSLNEQFF